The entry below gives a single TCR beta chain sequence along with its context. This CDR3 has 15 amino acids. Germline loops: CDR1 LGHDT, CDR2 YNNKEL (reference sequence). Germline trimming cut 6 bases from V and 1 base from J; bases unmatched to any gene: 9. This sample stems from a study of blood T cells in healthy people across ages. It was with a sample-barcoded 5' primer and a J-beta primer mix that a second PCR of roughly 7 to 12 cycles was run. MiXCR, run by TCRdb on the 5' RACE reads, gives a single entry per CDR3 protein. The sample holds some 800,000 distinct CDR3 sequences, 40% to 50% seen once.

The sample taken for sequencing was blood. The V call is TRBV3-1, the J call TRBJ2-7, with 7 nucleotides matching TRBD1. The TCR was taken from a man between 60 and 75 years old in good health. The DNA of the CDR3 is TGTGCCAGCAGTGAAGAACAGGGGTCATCCTACGAGCAGTACTTC. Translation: CASSEEQGSSYEQYF.